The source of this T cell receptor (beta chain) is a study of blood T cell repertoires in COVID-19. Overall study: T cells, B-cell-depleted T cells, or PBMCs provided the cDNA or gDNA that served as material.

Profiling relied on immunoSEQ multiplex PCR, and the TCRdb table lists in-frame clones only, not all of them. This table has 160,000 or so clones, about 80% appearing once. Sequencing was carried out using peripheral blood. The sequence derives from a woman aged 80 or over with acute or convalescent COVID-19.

The CDR3 DNA reads as TGTGCCAGCTCACCATCCGCAGGGGGACTGAGTGAAAAACTGTTTTTT. It yields the protein CASSPSAGGLSEKLFF. This chain joins TRBV18 and TRBJ1-4; 7 bases agree with TRBD1. The V gene end was trimmed by 2 bases and the J gene end by 7 bases; junction bases not matched to a gene: 10. The CDR3 spans 16 residues. Germline loops: CDR1 KGHSH, CDR2 LQKENI.